Listed below are T cell receptor beta chains from one sample, sequenced in a study of blood T cell repertoires in COVID-19. The repertoire was sequenced with immunoSEQ multiplex PCR; TCRdb's copy has only in-frame clones and lacks some. The table includes about 210,000 clones, approximately 90% detected once. Sequencing was done on a sample of peripheral blood. These receptors all stem from a man between 65 and 79 years old with acute or convalescent COVID-19. Each CDR3 is given with its conserved first and last residue. The order of the fields is J gene, CDR3 length, D gene, clone size, V gene, CDR3 protein, CDR3 DNA. A D gene is named only where the DNA matches it firmly. Size values are once, few and many counts, or a class for expanded clones, and some rows have none.

j_call: TRBJ2-3; cdr3_length: 18; d_call: TRBD2; clone_size: NA; v_call: TRBV27; cdr3_aa: CASSPSGLARTSTDTQYF; cdr3_nt: TGTGCCAGCAGTCCCTCGGGACTAGCGAGAACTAGCACAGATACGCAGTATTTT
j_call: TRBJ2-1; cdr3_length: 13; d_call: TRBD1; clone_size: NA; v_call: TRBV29-1; cdr3_aa: CSVRDRVNNEQFF; cdr3_nt: TGCAGCGTGAGGGACAGGGTCAACAATGAGCAGTTCTTC
j_call: TRBJ1-2; cdr3_length: 14; d_call: TRBD1; clone_size: NA; v_call: TRBV6-5; cdr3_aa: CASSPGQGYDGYTF; cdr3_nt: TGTGCCAGCAGTCCGGGACAGGGGTACGATGGCTACACCTTC
j_call: TRBJ2-5; cdr3_length: 16; d_call: TRBD2; clone_size: NA; v_call: TRBV7-7; cdr3_aa: CASSPTGTSVLETQYF; cdr3_nt: TGTGCTAGCAGCCCCACCGGGACTAGCGTGTTGGAGACCCAGTACTTC
j_call: TRBJ2-4; cdr3_length: 15; d_call: NA; clone_size: NA; v_call: TRBV19; cdr3_aa: CASRGHNLAKNIQYF; cdr3_nt: TGTGCCAGTAGGGGACACAACCTAGCCAAAAACATTCAGTACTTC
j_call: TRBJ2-7; cdr3_length: 16; d_call: NA; clone_size: NA; v_call: TRBV21-1; cdr3_aa: CASSTSEPGLAGAQYF; cdr3_nt: TGTGCCAGCAGCACGAGTGAGCCGGGACTAGCGGGAGCTCAGTACTTC
j_call: TRBJ2-3; cdr3_length: 13; d_call: TRBD1; clone_size: few; v_call: TRBV7-2; cdr3_aa: CASSRDRGDTQYF; cdr3_nt: TGTGCCAGCAGCCGGGACAGGGGAGATACGCAGTATTTT
j_call: TRBJ1-3; cdr3_length: 15; d_call: NA; clone_size: NA; v_call: TRBV19; cdr3_aa: CASTGRDRIGNTIYF; cdr3_nt: TGTGCCAGTACGGGCAGGGATAGGATTGGAAACACCATATATTTT
j_call: TRBJ1-1; cdr3_length: 12; d_call: TRBD1; clone_size: few; v_call: TRBV2; cdr3_aa: CASTRQGTEAFF; cdr3_nt: TGTGCCAGCACCAGACAGGGCACTGAAGCTTTCTTT
j_call: TRBJ2-1; cdr3_length: 15; d_call: TRBD2; clone_size: few; v_call: TRBV24-1; cdr3_aa: CATSDWAGGPSEQFF; cdr3_nt: TGTGCCACCAGTGATTGGGCGGGAGGGCCAAGTGAGCAGTTCTTC
j_call: TRBJ2-1; cdr3_length: 13; d_call: NA; clone_size: few; v_call: TRBV12-3/TRBV12-4; cdr3_aa: CASSFYRVGEQFF; cdr3_nt: TGTGCCAGCAGTTTCTACAGGGTAGGTGAGCAGTTCTTC
j_call: TRBJ1-5; cdr3_length: 15; d_call: NA; clone_size: NA; v_call: TRBV18; cdr3_aa: CASSEQAGGNQPQHF; cdr3_nt: TGTGCCAGCTCAGAACAGGCTGGGGGCAATCAGCCCCAGCATTTT